The subject of this entry is one TCR beta chain. CDR3 length: 14 amino acids. The V and J ends lost 0 bases and 4 bases respectively, with 11 bases between them. Per the germline V gene, CDR1 is SGHRS and CDR2 is YFSETQ. These data are taken from a study of blood T cell repertoires in COVID-19. Turning to the study itself: Researchers got acute and convalescent COVID-19 samples from the United States, Italy and Spain. The cDNA or gDNA used as material had been derived from T cells, B-cell-depleted T cells, or PBMCs.

The authors' processing: Amplifying reference gene primers gave estimates of nucleated cell counts. Using immunoSEQ multiplex PCR, the repertoire was profiled, and TCRdb retains in-frame clones only, with some absent. V, J and clone size are taken as reported in that table, and D and trimming were inferred from the DNA itself. The profile shows a few hundred thousand clones, approximately 80% of them singletons. The receptor comes from a woman aged 45-60 years with acute or convalescent COVID-19. Material for sequencing was peripheral blood. This chain uses TRBV5-1 with TRBJ2-7; possible D gene TRBD1, 5 bases. Written as DNA, the CDR3 is TGCGCCAGCAGCTTGGGCAGGGAAAGGTACGAGCAGTACTTC. Residues: CASSLGRERYEQYF.